The 2 T cell receptor beta chains reported below all come from one sample, sequenced in a study of T cells in Graves' hyperthyroidism and ophthalmopathy (dated by TCRdb to about 2019). Receptor amplification or capture employed multiplex PCR. Sequencing used an Illumina HiSeq 2000. The TCR beta CDR3 regions were amplified from RNA transcripts. The TCR CDR3 was subjected to a first round of RT-PCR using the HTBI primer set and the Qiagen OneStep RT-PCR kit. TCRdb applied fastp at Q25 and MiXCR to the public reads, then kept only in-frame beta chains. Here each entry gathers all rows of one CDR3 protein and keeps the most common genes and DNA. This sample holds approximately 690,000 distinct CDR3 sequences; around 20% were observed only once. The top ten clones comprise about 35% of the sample. The sample consisted of blood. These TCRs come from a man aged 25-45 years with Graves' ophthalmopathy.

This chain links TRBV6-5 with TRBJ2-7; no clear D. The CDR3 extends over 14 amino acids. Germline CDR1 MNHEY, CDR2 SVGAGI. The V end was cut by 2 bases, the J end by 2 bases, with 10 bases between. CDR3 in amino acids: CASSYKVYTYEQYF. The DNA of the CDR3 is TGTGCCAGCAGTTACAAGGTTTACACCTACGAGCAGTACTTC.

The chain links TRBV14 to TRBJ1-4; D remains ambiguous. The CDR3 totals 13 residues. Per germline, CDR1 SGHDN and CDR2 FVKESK. V lost 1 base and J lost 13, with 13 bases in between. The CDR3 spells CASSQGSFERLFF. The DNA of the CDR3 is TGTGCCAGCAGCCAAGGGTCCTTCGAGAGACTGTTTTTT.